Described below is a single TCR beta chain sequence and its context. The antigen this receptor binds is unknown. Per-nucleotide qualities are absent, and no much larger clonotype sits a single base away. This entry comes from a study of shared clonotypes between healthy human individuals (dated by TCRdb to the early 2020s). Background on the whole study: Three men and two women, aged 18 to 49 years, made up the cohort. For each donor, three plates each were used for CD4 naive and CD4 memory, two plates were used for CD8 naive, and one plate was used for CD8 memory. The study deeply sequenced blood TCR repertoires of five healthy adults to estimate repertoire size and the extent of clonotype sharing between individuals. To increase sequencing depth and limit assay-specific biases, TCR repertoire library preparation and sequencing were carried out by different laboratories using diverse techniques. Between about 0.85 and 10 billion PBMCs per donor were obtained by leukapheresis.

Donors were healthy HIV-negative adults with no recently reported acute infections or vaccinations. All donors were Caucasian adults living in Nashville, Tennessee, USA. CD8 memory samples combined magnetically selected CD45RO+ cells with CCR7-negative CD45RA+ effector memory (TemRA) cells. Blood was obtained by leukapheresis, after which PBMCs were separated by Ficoll-Histopaque density gradient centrifugation and cryopreserved in liquid nitrogen vapor phase. Analytical flow cytometry was used to check the purity and quantity of each magnetically sorted T cell population. Genomic DNA was isolated from each sorted fraction and quantified by UV absorbance on a Nanodrop 2000c. Reading from cysteine to phenylalanine, the CDR3 counts 15 amino acids. The retained sequence is limited to the CDR3, 45 bases, with the frame set at the first base. Based on the germline V gene (reference sequence), the CDR1 and CDR2 sequences are SGHNT and YYREEE. V gives up 8 bases and J gives up 1 base, and the segment between their germline ends measures 18 bases.

Study-level results and caveats: Rarefaction of sorted-subset datasets indicated incomplete sequencing despite the large sequencing depth. The small number of donors limited the genetic and exposure-history diversity represented. About 5% of naive CD4, 3.5% of naive CD8, approximately 2.2% of memory CD4, and 0.35% to 0.4% of memory CD8 clonotypes were shared across four donors. Sampling was limited to blood, and TCR repertoires in tissue likely differ from TCR repertoires in blood. Clonotypes shared by all four sorted-subset donors showed higher generation probabilities than non-shared clonotypes. Naive subsets generally had larger estimated clonotype richness than memory subsets. Pairwise subsampling led to the expectation that sequencing depth would affect the degree of clonotype sharing among donors.

TCR CDR3 regions were amplified from genomic DNA by multiplex PCR using the deep immunoSEQ assay. Extracted genomic DNA from each cell subset was distributed evenly across all wells of several immunoSEQ 96-well plates, and each plate was treated as a replicate. Each replicate PCR for sorted subsets received about 220 ng genomic DNA, equal to tens of thousands of T cell genomes. Purified libraries were quantified with a Qubit 3.0 fluorometer, sized on a Bioanalyzer 2100, and re-quantified with the KAPA Library Quantification kit. A separate single-read 150-cycle Illumina NextSeq 550 flow cell was used to sequence each immunoSEQ 96-well plate. The original methods were these. Because the immunoSEQ output held only junctional sequences and lacked quality scores, the filtering could not match the filtering applied to full-length reads. Sequences were annotated with PyIR, a Python wrapper for IgBLAST v1.9, using IMGT germline references to assign V/J genes and CDR3. Reads were removed for weak V/J assignments (E-value above 1e-6), missing CDR3, stop codons, out-of-frame junctions, or ambiguous translated residues. V3J clonotypes were defined as sequences sharing an identical inferred V gene, J gene, and CDR3 amino acid sequence. The percentage overlap between two repertoires was calculated by dividing the number of shared unique clonotypes by the size of the smaller repertoire. Three approaches were used to assess repertoire richness: RTK rarefaction, the Chao1 estimator, and Recon v2.1 estimates of unobserved clonotypes. Generation probabilities for all TCRbeta clonotypes obtained by the gDNA method from several donors were computed using OLGA. What TCRdb holds here is the immuneACCESS table cut down to in-frame rearrangements. Part of the clones is not present; checked against another copy, under half of the missing clones reflect an unresolved V gene, and the others are unexplained. That table supplies the V and J calls and clone size; D and trimming were determined from the DNA. For this sample the table gives around 690,000 clones, of which less than 95% were detected only once. 30% to 40% of the sample is taken by the ten largest.

The sequenced sample consisted of memory CD8+ T cells from PBMCs. What the cell subset or site label conveys for this sample: CD45RO+ cells pooled with CCR7-negative TemRA cells. Recombination connected TRBV5-4 to TRBJ1-2; possibly the D gene is TRBD1, per 5 matching bases. The clonotype was recovered from a man between 18 and 35 years old in good health. Some clones in this sample may be carry-over from other donors' samples. The nucleotide sequence reads TGTGCCAGTAACAACCGGGACCAACTTAACTATGGCTACACCTTC. This sequence encodes CASNNRDQLNYGYTF. The entire variable domain, with the stretches around the CDR3 drawn from the reference TRBV5-4 and TRBJ1-2 proteins, is ETGVTQSPTHLIKTRGQQVTLRCSSQSGHNTVSWYQQALGQGPQFIFQYYREEENGRGNFPPRFSGLQFPNYSSELNVNALELDDSALYLCASNNRDQLNYGYTFGSGTRLTVV.